This T cell receptor beta chain was identified during a study of blood T cell repertoires in COVID-19. The CDR3 sequence is 15 residues long. With V trimmed by 0 bases and J by 1 base, 4 bases remained unmatched. Germline V gene data show CDR1 as SGHNT and CDR2 as YYREEE (reference sequence). Authors' data handling: Scientists estimated how many nucleated cells there were by amplifying reference gene primers. The method was immunoSEQ multiplex PCR; TCRdb's version includes in-frame clones alone and lacks a portion of them. From that table come the V and J calls and clone size; the DNA was used to work out D and trimming. The data show roughly 200,000 clones, roughly 85% seen once.

The sample was peripheral blood. The chain has TRBV5-4 and TRBJ2-7; TRBD1 matches 7 bases. This receptor was obtained from a woman of 80 years or more with acute or convalescent COVID-19. The CDR3: CASSLVGTVSYEQYF. The CDR3 bases are TGTGCCAGCAGCTTGGTGGGGACAGTTTCCTACGAGCAGTACTTC.